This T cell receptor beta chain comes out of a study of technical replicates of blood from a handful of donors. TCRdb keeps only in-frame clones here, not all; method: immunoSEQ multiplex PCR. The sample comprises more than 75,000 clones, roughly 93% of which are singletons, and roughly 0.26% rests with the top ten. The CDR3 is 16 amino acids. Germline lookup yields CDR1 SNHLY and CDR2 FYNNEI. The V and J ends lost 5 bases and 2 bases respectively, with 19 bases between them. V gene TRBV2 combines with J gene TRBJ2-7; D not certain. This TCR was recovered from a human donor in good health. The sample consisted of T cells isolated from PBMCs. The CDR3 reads CASSLEAQRATYEQYF. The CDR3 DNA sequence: TGTGCCAGCAGTCTGGAAGCGCAGAGAGCTACCTACGAGCAGTACTTC.